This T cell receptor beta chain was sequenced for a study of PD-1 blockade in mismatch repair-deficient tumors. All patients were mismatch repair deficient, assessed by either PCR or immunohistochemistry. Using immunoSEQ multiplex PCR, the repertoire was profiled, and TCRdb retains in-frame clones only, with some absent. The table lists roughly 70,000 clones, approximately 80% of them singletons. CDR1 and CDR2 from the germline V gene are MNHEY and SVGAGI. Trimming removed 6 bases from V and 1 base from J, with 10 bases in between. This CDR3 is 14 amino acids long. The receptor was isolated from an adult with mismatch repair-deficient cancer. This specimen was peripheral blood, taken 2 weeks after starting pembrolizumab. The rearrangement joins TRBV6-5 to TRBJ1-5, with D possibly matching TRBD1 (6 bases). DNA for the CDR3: TGTGCCAGCAGCACAGGGTCAAGCAATCAGCCCCAGCATTTT. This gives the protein CASSTGSSNQPQHF.